A single sample gave rise to the 7 T cell receptor beta chains below, sequenced in a study of T cell repertoires and HLA-DP antigens. The antigens for these receptors are not known. Profiled with immunoSEQ multiplex PCR; TCRdb holds only in-frame clones, not every one. The sample includes about 89,000 clones, approximately 86% of them seen just once. Sequencing was carried out using CD4+ T cells from PBMCs. The receptor source for this set is a man aged 50 to 60 in good health and CMV-seronegative.

The rearrangement uses TRBV7-2 and TRBJ2-7; TRBD1 is a possible D gene (6 bases). The CDR3 has 12 residues. Trimming shortened V by 5 bases and J by 7 bases, and 12 bases separated the two germline ends. Germline V gene data show CDR1 as SGHTA and CDR2 as FQGNSA. In nucleotides, the CDR3 is TGTGCCAGCAGCCCACGCAGGGGTGAGCAGTACTTC. As protein: CASSPRRGEQYF.

The V and J genes are TRBV6-1 and TRBJ2-5, with a weak D call TRBD1 (5 bases). CDR3 length: 13 residues. The germline V gene encodes CDR1 MNHNS and CDR2 SASEGT. The chain's CDR3 is CASARERQETQYF. As DNA, the CDR3 is TGTGCTTCGGCCAGGGAACGCCAAGAGACCCAGTACTTC.

This clone has only one observation. The sample carries other DNA sequences with the same CDR3. The rearrangement joins TRBV5-1 to TRBJ2-3; D gene uncertain. Germline CDR1 reads SGHRS; CDR2 reads YFSETQ. With 1 base removed from V and 2 bases from J, the gap between germline ends came to 2 bases. There are 12 residues in the CDR3. The CDR3 is CASSLTTDTQYF. The CDR3 bases are TGCGCCAGCAGCTTGACCACAGATACGCAGTATTTT.

The CDR3 bases are TGTGCCAGCAGCTTAGTAGGTCTCGAGCAGTACTTC. This encodes CASSLVGLEQYF. The chain employs TRBV7-9 and TRBJ2-7; D gene ambiguous. This CDR3 is built from 12 residues. Per germline, CDR1 SEHNR and CDR2 FQNEAQ (reference sequence). Trimming removed 1 base at V and 6 bases at J, with 7 bases between.

As DNA, the CDR3 is TGTGCCAGCAGCAAAGGACAGGCGTTCTCCGGGGAGCTGTTTTTT. Its protein product is CASSKGQAFSGELFF. J is TRBJ2-2 and V is TRBV21-1; no check of the table's D call, TRBD1, against the DNA was made. TRBV21-1 is a pseudogene locus. This CDR3 spans 15 amino acids.

The chain uses TRBV2 and TRBJ2-7, with 8 bases lining up with TRBD1. CDR1 and CDR2 (germline): SNHLY, FYNNEI. There are 13 residues in the CDR3. J gave up 5 bases and V 7 bases, and 7 bases lay outside the gene matches. This chain's CDR3 is CASKVTGVNEQYF. The CDR3 DNA is TGTGCCAGCAAGGTGACAGGGGTAAACGAGCAGTACTTC. Combining the CDR3 with reference TRBV2 and TRBJ2-7 gives the whole variable domain EPEVTQTPSHQVTQMGQEVILRCVPISNHLYFYWYRQILGQKVEFLVSFYNNEISEKSEIFDDQFSVERPDGSNFTLKIRSTKLEDSAMYFCASKVTGVNEQYFGPGTRLTVT.

The chain carries TRBV7-9 and TRBJ2-4; D is unresolved. Trimming took off 0 bases at V and 5 bases at J, with 2 bases between the two ends. CDR1 is SEHNR, CDR2 FQNEAQ, per germline (reference sequence). This CDR3 region has 12 residues. CDR3 sequence (DNA): TGTGCCAGCAGCTTAGCAGAAAACATTCAGTACTTC. Protein product: CASSLAENIQYF.